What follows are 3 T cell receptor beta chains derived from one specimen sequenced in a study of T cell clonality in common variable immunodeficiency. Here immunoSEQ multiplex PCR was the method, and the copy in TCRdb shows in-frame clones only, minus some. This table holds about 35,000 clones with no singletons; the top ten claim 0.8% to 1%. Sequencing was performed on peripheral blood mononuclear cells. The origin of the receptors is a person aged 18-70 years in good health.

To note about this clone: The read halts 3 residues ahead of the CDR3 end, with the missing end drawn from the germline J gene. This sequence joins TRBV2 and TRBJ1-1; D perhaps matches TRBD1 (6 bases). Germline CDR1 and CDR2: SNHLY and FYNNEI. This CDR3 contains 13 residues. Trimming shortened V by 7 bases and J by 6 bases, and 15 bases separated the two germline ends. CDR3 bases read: TGTGCCAGCAAGGTCAGGGGTATAGCTGAA. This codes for CASKVRGIAE. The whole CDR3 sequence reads CASKVRGIAEAFF.

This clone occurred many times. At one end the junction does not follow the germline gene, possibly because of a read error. The sequenced CDR3 bases are TGCGCCAGCAGCCAAGGTGCGGAAGGC. It yields the protein CASSQGAEG. The CDR3 in full is CASSQGAEGYTF. The chain uses TRBV4-2 and TRBJ1-2; D not certain. The read stops 3 residues short of the end of the CDR3; the missing end is completed from the germline J gene. Per germline, CDR1 LGHNA and CDR2 YNFKEQ. CDR3 length: 12 residues.

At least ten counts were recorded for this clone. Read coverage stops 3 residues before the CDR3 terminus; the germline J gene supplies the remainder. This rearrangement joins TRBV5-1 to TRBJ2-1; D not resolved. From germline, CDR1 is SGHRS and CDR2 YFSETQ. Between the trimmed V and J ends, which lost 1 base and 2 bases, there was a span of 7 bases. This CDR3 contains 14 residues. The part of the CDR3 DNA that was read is TGCGCCAGCAGCTTGCTCACAACCTACAATGAG. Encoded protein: CASSLLTTYNE. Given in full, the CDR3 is CASSLLTTYNEQFF.